This T cell receptor beta chain appears in the sequencing data of a study of cytomegalovirus exposure and HLA in healthy donors. Findings and caveats of the study: Among CMV-associated TCR beta chains, most appeared HLA-restricted in a later analysis. Per published accounts, TCR beta sequences correctly predicted the HLA-A and HLA-B alleles of most subjects.

Worth noting for this clone: Its matching antigen is unknown.

Use of 60 Vbeta and 13 Jbeta primers characterized the PCR. Here immunoSEQ multiplex PCR was the method, and the copy in TCRdb shows in-frame clones only, minus some. The sample carries some 190,000 clones, around 80% recorded once. The CDR3 totals 15 residues. Trimming cost V 4 bases and J 5 bases; bases outside gene matches: 6. Germline V gives CDR1 SGHDT, CDR2 YYEEEE. Sample: PBMCs. The gene calls are TRBV5-6 and TRBJ2-2; TRBD1 aligns across 9 bases. This TCR came from a woman aged 25 to 39 in good health and CMV-seronegative. CDR3 sequence: CASSTGQGRTGELFF. DNA of the CDR3: TGTGCCAGCAGCACCGGACAGGGGAGAACCGGGGAGCTGTTTTTT.